This entry lists 18 T cell receptor beta chains sequenced from one sample in a study of memory CD4+ T cells and cytomegalovirus serostatus (dated by TCRdb to about 2019). A FACSAria II was used to sort memory CD4+ T cells, defined as single viable CD3+CD4+CD8-CD45RO+ cells. The receptor library was made with the immunoSEQ multiplex PCR assay. The table was pulled from immuneACCESS by TCRdb, which kept in-frame rearrangements only. Such tables lose some clones; where checked, under half of the loss comes from unresolved V genes, and the rest has no known cause. For this sample the table gives some 57,000 clones, of which less than 80% were detected only once. In total, the top ten clones hold 0.7% to 0.85% of the sample. Specimen: memory CD4+ T cells from blood. The source is an adult in good health and CMV-seronegative.

V gene TRBV7-9 combines with J gene TRBJ1-1; 8 nucleotides agree with TRBD1. CDR3 size: 15 residues. CDR1 is SEHNR and CDR2 is FQNEAQ in the germline V gene (reference sequence). The junction had 5 bases not matched to a gene; V was cut back by 5 bases and J by 0 bases. CDR3 in amino acids: CASSPPTGVNTEAFF. Here the CDR3 DNA reads TGTGCCAGCAGCCCCCCGACAGGGGTGAACACTGAAGCTTTCTTT.

This clone turned up a few times. The V gene is TRBV4-1, the J gene TRBJ1-2; D is unclear. The CDR3 covers 16 residues. Germline CDR1 is MGHRA and CDR2 is YSYEKL. Trimming took 1 base from V and 4 from J, leaving 16 bases between them. CDR3 DNA: TGCGCCAGCAGCCAAGCGGGTCTAACCGGGAGCTATGGCTACACCTTC. It translates to CASSQAGLTGSYGYTF.

The chain joins TRBV2 to TRBJ1-2, with TRBD1 matching over 7 bases. CDR3 length equals 14 residues. V lost 11 bases to trimming and J lost 4 bases; unmatched junction nucleotides: 13. In germline, CDR1 is SNHLY, CDR2 FYNNEI. The CDR3 nucleotides are TGTGCCTGCGGGACAGTTCCCCTGGGCTATGGCTACACCTTC. Translation: CACGTVPLGYGYTF.

This clone has a handful of counts. The chain employs TRBV18 and TRBJ1-2; D may be TRBD1 (6 bases). V was clipped by 8 bases and J by 5 bases, with 12 bases between them. The CDR3 totals 12 residues. CDR1 and CDR2 from the germline V gene are KGHSH and LQKENI. CDR3 protein: CASHEGGYGYTF. CDR3 coding DNA: TGTGCCAGCCACGAAGGGGGTTATGGCTACACCTTC.

V usage is TRBV11-2 and J usage is TRBJ2-4; D not resolved. V lost 0 bases to trimming and J lost 0 bases, with 6 bases between them. The germline CDR1 and CDR2 sequences are SGHAT and FQNNGV. CDR3 size: 15 residues. The CDR3 nucleotides are TGTGCCAGCAGCTTAGATACGGGAGCCAAAAACATTCAGTACTTC. Translating gives CASSLDTGAKNIQYF.

This sequence joins TRBV29-1 and TRBJ2-1; TRBD2 aligns across 7 bases. Germline CDR1 is SQVTM and CDR2 is ANQGSEA. V was pared by 4 bases and J by 6 bases, with 12 bases of the junction left unmatched. This CDR3 region has 15 residues. In DNA, the CDR3 is TGCAGCGTTGGGAGGGCGGGAGTAGGTAGCAATGAGCAGTTCTTC. Encoded protein: CSVGRAGVGSNEQFF.

J is TRBJ2-5 and V is TRBV5-1; the D is unclear. This CDR3 is built from 13 residues. Germline V gives CDR1 SGHRS, CDR2 YFSETQ. V was cut by 2 bases and J by 2 bases, with 7 bases left in between. The CDR3: CASSLGKQETQYF. The CDR3 region has the DNA TGCGCCAGCAGCTTAGGAAAACAAGAGACCCAGTACTTC.

There are a few counts of this clone. The V gene is TRBV29-1, the J gene TRBJ2-1, with TRBD2 matching over 8 bases. With V trimmed by 6 bases and J by 10 bases, 8 bases remained unmatched. Germline V lookup: CDR1 SQVTM, CDR2 ANQGSEA. CDR3 length: 12 residues. The CDR3, as DNA: TGCAGCGTCGACGGGACTAGAGACGAGCAGTTCTTC. Residues: CSVDGTRDEQFF.

The J gene is TRBJ1-1, the V gene TRBV6-5; D is possibly TRBD1 (5 bases). Trimming cost V 7 bases and J 8 bases, with 17 bases left between them. The CDR3 sequence is 13 residues long. Looked up from germline, CDR1 is MNHEY and CDR2 is SVGAGI. The CDR3 DNA sequence: TGTGCCAGCACGGAGGGGTTAAAGACCGAAGCTTTCTTT. This sequence encodes CASTEGLKTEAFF.

This clone was recorded once. The rearrangement uses TRBV6-1 and TRBJ2-3, with TRBD2 as a possible D gene (6 bases). Trimming took off 3 bases at V and 14 bases at J, with 18 bases between the two ends. From germline, CDR1 is MNHNS and CDR2 SASEGT. This CDR3 has 13 residues. The CDR3 bases are TGTGCCAGCAGTGAGGATCAGCGGGCCCGGGGGTATTTT. Amino acid sequence: CASSEDQRARGYF.

V is TRBV5-1 and J is TRBJ2-2; 8 bases map to TRBD2. Losses at the gene ends were 0 bases for V and 5 bases for J; bases not matched to a gene: 0. This CDR3 is built from 14 residues. Germline loops: CDR1 SGHRS, CDR2 YFSETQ. The CDR3 nucleotides are TGCGCCAGCAGCTTGGAGCGGGGGACCGGGGAGCTGTTTTTT. It yields the protein CASSLERGTGELFF.

V gene TRBV7-7 combines with J gene TRBJ2-1; D might be TRBD2 (5 bases). CDR1 is SSHAT and CDR2 is FNYEAQ in the germline V gene (reference sequence). With 1 base removed from V and 5 bases from J, the gap between germline ends came to 12 bases. This CDR3 comprises 15 residues. CDR3 sequence: CASSLGGLGNNEQFF. The CDR3 nucleotides are TGTGCCAGCAGCTTAGGCGGGCTAGGTAACAATGAGCAGTTCTTC.

The V call is TRBV5-6, the J call TRBJ2-1, with D possibly matching TRBD1 (5 bases). The ends were cut back, 0 bases at V and 7 bases at J, with 5 bases in the middle. CDR1 is SGHDT, CDR2 YYEEEE, per germline. The CDR3 is 12 amino acids. The DNA of the CDR3 is TGTGCCAGCAGCTTGGGACAGAATGAGCAGTTCTTC. It encodes CASSLGQNEQFF.

The J gene is TRBJ1-6, the V gene TRBV4-2; D not resolved. V gave up 2 bases and J gave up 13 bases, with 9 bases separating them. From germline, CDR1 is LGHNA and CDR2 YNFKEQ. This CDR3 region has 12 residues. CDR3: CASSQSESPLHF. For the CDR3, the DNA is TGTGCCAGCAGCCAAAGTGAATCGCCCCTCCACTTT.

The table lists this clone with a few counts. The chain recombines TRBV6-6 with TRBJ1-5, with 9 bases aligning to TRBD1. CDR3 length: 14 amino acids. The germline CDR1 and CDR2 sequences are MNHNY and SVGAGI (reference sequence). Losses at the gene ends were 7 bases for V and 6 bases for J; bases not matched to a gene: 7. The CDR3 DNA is TGTGCCAGCACCCGGGACAGGGTTAGTCAGCCCCAGCATTTT. Amino acid sequence: CASTRDRVSQPQHF.

The chain joins TRBV21-1 to TRBJ1-5; TRBD1, the D gene given by the table, was not confirmed from the DNA. TRBV21-1 constitutes a pseudogene. CDR3 length: 15 amino acids. CDR3 loop: CASKSRGNSNQPQHF. In DNA, the CDR3 is TGTGCCAGCAAGTCCAGGGGGAACAGCAATCAGCCCCAGCATTTT.

CDR3 sequence: CASSLNEGNSPLHF. In DNA form, the CDR3 reads TGTGCCAGCAGTCTTAACGAGGGAAATTCACCCCTCCACTTT. The V call is TRBV9, the J call TRBJ1-6; D call uncertain. The V end was cut by 5 bases, the J end by 7 bases, with 13 bases between. The CDR3 runs to 14 residues. Looked up from germline, CDR1 is SGDLS and CDR2 is YYNGEE.

The sample holds a few counts of this clone. The rearrangement links TRBV4-1 to TRBJ1-1; D is possibly TRBD1 (5 bases). V lost 4 bases and J 3 bases, leaving 12 bases between the germline ends. Germline loops: CDR1 MGHRA, CDR2 YSYEKL. The CDR3 extends over 14 amino acids. DNA for the CDR3: TGCGCCAGCAGCCGACAGATCGGGGACACTGAAGCTTTCTTT. Translating gives CASSRQIGDTEAFF.